This TCR beta chain was profiled in a study of shared clonotypes between healthy human individuals. Study outcomes and limitations: Apart from blood, nothing was sampled; tissue repertoires likely differ. Clonotype sharing across a few donors was observed for around 5% of naive CD4 clonotypes.

TCRdb's table, derived via immunoSEQ multiplex PCR, lists solely in-frame clones and lacks some. The sample includes about 2.1 million clones, 85% to 95% seen only once; the top ten take 1.5% to 2%. CD8 cells regarded as naive lacked CD45RO, were positively chosen for CCR7, and omitted terminally differentiated effector memory CD45RA+ cells. Only Caucasian adults living in Nashville, Tennessee made up the donor group. This clone was seen once. As yet, its antigen is unknown. The material sequenced was naive CD8+ T cells from PBMCs. The receptor was derived from a man between 18 and 35 years old in good health. Some clones in this sample may be carry-over from other donors' samples.

The CDR3 spells CSVGGEGLNTEAFF. CDR3 bases: TGCAGCGTTGGGGGCGAAGGACTGAACACTGAAGCTTTCTTT. This chain links TRBV29-1 with TRBJ1-1, with D perhaps matching TRBD1 (5 bases). This CDR3 spans 14 amino acids. Germline loops: CDR1 SQVTM, CDR2 ANQGSEA. Trimming stripped 4 bases from V and 0 bases from J, with 12 bases between.